These T cell receptor beta chains were read from a single sample in a study of response to subunit inactivated influenza vaccine. TCRdb re-called the RT-PCR reads through MiXCR, storing one row per CDR3 protein. This repertoire shows about 650,000 distinct CDR3 sequences, 11% to 15% found once; its top ten account for approximately 7.6%. Source: PBMCs from blood, taken around 14 days before vaccination. These receptors were collected from a man between 50 and 59 years old who received an inactivated influenza vaccine. Both conserved end residues are part of each CDR3. D genes are given only for firm matches. Rows give clone size only sometimes, using once, few, many, or a class for an expanded clone.

d_call: NA; clone_size: many; j_call: TRBJ2-2; v_call: TRBV5-1; cdr3_aa: CASSLATGNTGELFF; cdr3_nt: TGCGCCAGCAGCTTGGCGACAGGGAACACCGGGGAGCTGTTTTTT
d_call: NA; clone_size: few; j_call: TRBJ2-2; v_call: TRBV12-3/TRBV12-4; cdr3_aa: CAATREGADTGELFF; cdr3_nt: TGTGCCGCGACCCGGGAGGGGGCCGACACCGGGGAGCTGTTTTTT
d_call: NA; clone_size: NA; j_call: TRBJ1-2; v_call: TRBV7-9; cdr3_aa: CASSLGSGYTF; cdr3_nt: TGTGCCAGCAGCTTAGGCTCTGGCTACACCTTC
d_call: NA; clone_size: NA; j_call: TRBJ2-2; v_call: TRBV12-3/TRBV12-4; cdr3_aa: CASSLRVGGELFF; cdr3_nt: TGTGCCAGCAGTTTAAGGGTTGGGGGGGAGCTGTTTTTT
d_call: TRBD2; clone_size: few; j_call: TRBJ2-7; v_call: TRBV12-3/TRBV12-4; cdr3_aa: CASSPGLAGGPGEQYF; cdr3_nt: TGTGCCAGCAGTCCGGGACTAGCGGGAGGGCCCGGCGAGCAGTACTTC
d_call: NA; clone_size: NA; j_call: TRBJ2-7; v_call: TRBV21-1; cdr3_aa: CASSPKGWGTTYEQYF; cdr3_nt: TGTGCCAGCAGCCCAAAGGGATGGGGGACTACCTACGAGCAGTACTTC
d_call: TRBD2; clone_size: NA; j_call: TRBJ2-1; v_call: TRBV10-3; cdr3_aa: CAISESTSGGYNEQFF; cdr3_nt: TGTGCCATCAGTGAGTCGACCAGCGGGGGTTACAATGAGCAGTTCTTC
d_call: NA; clone_size: NA; j_call: TRBJ2-5; v_call: TRBV7-8; cdr3_aa: CASSLGQRQETQYF; cdr3_nt: TGTGCCAGCAGCTTAGGACAGAGACAAGAGACCCAGTACTTC
d_call: NA; clone_size: NA; j_call: TRBJ1-1; v_call: TRBV6-2/TRBV6-3; cdr3_aa: CATMDGGNTEAFF; cdr3_nt: TGTGCCACCATGGACGGGGGGAACACTGAAGCTTTCTTT
d_call: NA; clone_size: many; j_call: TRBJ1-2; v_call: TRBV5-1; cdr3_aa: CASHDPAYGYTF; cdr3_nt: TGCGCCAGCCACGACCCGGCTTATGGCTACACCTTC
d_call: TRBD2; clone_size: many; j_call: TRBJ2-5; v_call: TRBV28; cdr3_aa: CASSLGQREIETQYF; cdr3_nt: TGTGCCAGCAGTTTAGGTCAGCGGGAGATAGAGACCCAGTACTTC
d_call: TRBD2; clone_size: many; j_call: TRBJ2-1; v_call: TRBV20-1; cdr3_aa: CSANSGGATEFF; cdr3_nt: TGCAGTGCTAACTCGGGGGGGGCCACTGAGTTCTTC
d_call: NA; clone_size: many; j_call: TRBJ2-2; v_call: TRBV6-2/TRBV6-3; cdr3_aa: CASSQKVGELFF; cdr3_nt: TGTGCCAGCAGTCAAAAGGTCGGGGAGCTGTTTTTT
d_call: NA; clone_size: many; j_call: TRBJ2-1; v_call: TRBV11-2; cdr3_aa: CASSLVPSLAETPNNEQFF; cdr3_nt: TGTGCCAGCAGCTTAGTTCCTTCGTTAGCGGAAACCCCCAACAATGAGCAGTTCTTC
d_call: NA; clone_size: many; j_call: TRBJ2-3; v_call: TRBV3-1; cdr3_aa: CASSQDWQRTDTQYF; cdr3_nt: TGTGCCAGCAGCCAAGATTGGCAGCGCACAGATACGCAGTATTTT
d_call: NA; clone_size: few; j_call: TRBJ2-7; v_call: TRBV7-9; cdr3_aa: CASSSRRGGPSYEQYF; cdr3_nt: TGTGCCAGCAGCTCCCGCAGAGGCGGGCCGTCCTACGAGCAGTACTTC
d_call: TRBD2; clone_size: few; j_call: TRBJ2-1; v_call: TRBV6-1; cdr3_aa: CASFGRTSGGKSSYNEQFF; cdr3_nt: TGTGCCAGCTTCGGGAGGACTAGCGGGGGCAAGAGCTCCTACAATGAGCAGTTCTTC
d_call: NA; clone_size: few; j_call: TRBJ2-7; v_call: TRBV5-5; cdr3_aa: CASSFPGRWWSSSYEQYF; cdr3_nt: TGTGCCAGCAGCTTTCCCGGCAGGTGGTGGTCGAGCTCCTACGAGCAGTACTTC
d_call: NA; clone_size: few; j_call: TRBJ2-3; v_call: TRBV6-2/TRBV6-3; cdr3_aa: CASTPSGGDTQYF; cdr3_nt: TGTGCCAGCACCCCTAGTGGGGGGGATACGCAGTATTTT
d_call: NA; clone_size: NA; j_call: TRBJ2-5; v_call: TRBV12-5; cdr3_aa: CASGLSPDQETQYF; cdr3_nt: TGTGCTAGTGGTTTGTCCCCAGATCAAGAGACCCAGTACTTC
d_call: NA; clone_size: few; j_call: TRBJ2-2; v_call: TRBV10-1; cdr3_aa: CASRQDATGELFF; cdr3_nt: TGCGCCAGTCGACAGGATGCCACCGGGGAGCTGTTTTTT
d_call: NA; clone_size: few; j_call: TRBJ1-6; v_call: TRBV28; cdr3_aa: CASSSSFLQNSPLHF; cdr3_nt: TGTGCCAGCAGTTCTTCCTTCTTACAGAATTCACCCCTCCACTTT
d_call: NA; clone_size: NA; j_call: TRBJ2-3; v_call: TRBV6-2/TRBV6-3; cdr3_aa: CAIELSGTDTQYF; cdr3_nt: TGTGCCATAGAGCTAAGTGGTACAGATACGCAGTATTTT
d_call: TRBD2; clone_size: few; j_call: TRBJ2-7; v_call: TRBV11-2; cdr3_aa: CASSLVHRQGLAGVPAYEQYF; cdr3_nt: TGTGCCAGCAGCTTAGTTCACCGACAAGGTCTAGCGGGGGTCCCAGCCTACGAGCAGTACTTC
d_call: NA; clone_size: few; j_call: TRBJ2-4; v_call: TRBV3-1; cdr3_aa: CASSQVFRDAKNIQYF; cdr3_nt: TGTGCCAGCAGCCAAGTTTTCAGGGACGCCAAAAACATTCAGTACTTC
d_call: NA; clone_size: NA; j_call: TRBJ2-5; v_call: TRBV29-1; cdr3_aa: CSGQKETQYF; cdr3_nt: TGCAGCGGACAGAAAGAGACCCAGTACTTC
d_call: TRBD2; clone_size: few; j_call: TRBJ2-5; v_call: TRBV20-1; cdr3_aa: CSAILAGGRETQYF; cdr3_nt: TGCAGTGCTATACTAGCGGGAGGAAGGGAGACCCAGTACTTC
d_call: NA; clone_size: few; j_call: TRBJ2-3; v_call: TRBV24-1; cdr3_aa: CATSATRDVTDTQYF; cdr3_nt: TGTGCCACCAGTGCCACCAGGGACGTGACGGATACGCAGTATTTT
d_call: NA; clone_size: few; j_call: TRBJ1-5; v_call: TRBV30; cdr3_aa: CAWSLFGGAQQPQHF; cdr3_nt: TGTGCCTGGAGTCTGTTTGGGGGAGCCCAACAGCCCCAGCATTTT
d_call: NA; clone_size: few; j_call: TRBJ2-1; v_call: TRBV7-3; cdr3_aa: CASSLTPINGEQFF; cdr3_nt: TGTGCCAGCAGCTTAACTCCGATCAACGGTGAGCAGTTCTTC
d_call: NA; clone_size: many; j_call: TRBJ2-4; v_call: TRBV7-8; cdr3_aa: CASSIDSKNIQYF; cdr3_nt: TGTGCCAGCAGCATCGACAGCAAAAACATTCAGTACTTC
d_call: NA; clone_size: NA; j_call: TRBJ2-3; v_call: TRBV20-1; cdr3_aa: CSAGVGATDTQYF; cdr3_nt: TGCAGTGCTGGGGTAGGAGCCACAGATACGCAGTATTTT
d_call: TRBD1; clone_size: many; j_call: TRBJ1-1; v_call: TRBV28; cdr3_aa: CASKNPQGLNTEAFF; cdr3_nt: TGTGCCAGCAAAAATCCACAGGGGCTAAACACTGAAGCTTTCTTT
d_call: NA; clone_size: few; j_call: TRBJ2-1; v_call: TRBV20-1; cdr3_aa: CSILGGLHNEQFF; cdr3_nt: TGCAGTATCCTTGGGGGCCTTCACAATGAGCAGTTCTTC
d_call: NA; clone_size: NA; j_call: TRBJ2-2; v_call: TRBV6-5; cdr3_aa: CASSYFLLQGNTGELFF; cdr3_nt: TGTGCCAGCAGTTACTTTCTTCTACAGGGAAACACCGGGGAGCTGTTTTTT
d_call: TRBD2; clone_size: NA; j_call: TRBJ2-3; v_call: TRBV6-1; cdr3_aa: CASSGPSGRISTDTQYF; cdr3_nt: TGTGCCAGCAGTGGACCCAGCGGGAGGATTAGCACAGATACGCAGTATTTT
d_call: TRBD1; clone_size: NA; j_call: TRBJ1-5; v_call: TRBV7-2; cdr3_aa: CASSLGGTGGIQPQHF; cdr3_nt: TGTGCCAGCAGCTTAGGTGGGACAGGGGGCATTCAGCCCCAGCATTTT
d_call: NA; clone_size: few; j_call: TRBJ2-7; v_call: TRBV20-1; cdr3_aa: CSARGRGLYEQYF; cdr3_nt: TGCAGTGCTAGGGGAAGGGGACTCTACGAGCAGTACTTC
d_call: NA; clone_size: NA; j_call: TRBJ2-1; v_call: TRBV2; cdr3_aa: CASTRTDNEQFF; cdr3_nt: TGTGCCAGCACCCGGACCGACAATGAGCAGTTCTTC
d_call: TRBD2; clone_size: many; j_call: TRBJ2-5; v_call: TRBV2; cdr3_aa: CASNLWGGSETQYF; cdr3_nt: TGTGCCAGCAACCTCTGGGGGGGTTCCGAGACCCAGTACTTC
d_call: NA; clone_size: many; j_call: TRBJ1-2; v_call: TRBV5-1; cdr3_aa: CASSEDPSGYTF; cdr3_nt: TGCGCCAGCAGCGAAGACCCGTCGGGCTACACCTTC
d_call: NA; clone_size: NA; j_call: TRBJ1-4; v_call: TRBV19; cdr3_aa: CASSPDRTNEKLFF; cdr3_nt: TGTGCCAGTAGCCCCGACAGGACGAATGAAAAACTGTTTTTT